The next 32 T cell receptor beta chains were all read from a single sample in a study of CD8+ T cells in alopecia areata. Extracted RNA was reverse transcribed, and the resulting cDNA served as sequencing template. TCRdb's table, derived via immunoSEQ multiplex PCR, lists solely in-frame clones and lacks some. The sample contains about 87,000 clones, around 70% of which appear only once. Regarding treatment: oral pan-JAK inhibitor, 5-10 mg twice daily. This sample comprised CD8+ T cells sorted from blood, obtained around week 46, from a patient treated with tofacitinib. The receptor set was obtained from a human donor with alopecia areata.

This chain uses TRBV25-1 with TRBJ2-3; 8 bases line up with TRBD2. V dropped 0 bases and J dropped 5; count of bases not matched to a gene: 10. The CDR3 is made up of 17 amino acids. Germline CDR1 reads MGHDK; CDR2 reads SYGVNS. The CDR3 DNA is TGTGCCAGCAGTGAATACGGCAGCGGGGGCCCAGTAGATACGCAGTATTTT. As protein: CASSEYGSGGPVDTQYF.

The chain is built from TRBV5-1 and TRBJ2-2; no clear D gene. The germline gives CDR1 SGHRS, CDR2 YFSETQ. The CDR3 runs 12 residues. V was clipped by 5 bases and J by 3 bases, with 5 bases between them. CDR3 DNA: TGCGCCAGCAGTGTCCACACCGGGGAGCTGTTTTTT. This gives the protein CASSVHTGELFF.

V and J are TRBV27 and TRBJ2-1, with a tentative D call TRBD2 (6 bases). This CDR3 is built from 13 residues. Trimming took off 7 bases at V and 8 bases at J, with 15 bases between the two ends. CDR1 MNHEY and CDR2 SMNVEV come from the germline V gene (reference sequence). The CDR3 region has the DNA TGTGCCAGCACCTATGGACCGGGGGATGAGCAGTTCTTC. Amino acid sequence: CASTYGPGDEQFF.

The chain is built from TRBV7-8 and TRBJ1-1; TRBD1 aligns across 8 bases. Germline CDR1 is SGHVS and CDR2 is FQNEAQ. The V and J ends lost 5 bases and 6 bases, in that order; junction bases with no gene match: 11. The CDR3 has 15 residues. CDR3 residues: CASSGYRGTKPEAFF. The CDR3, as DNA: TGTGCCAGCAGCGGCTACAGGGGGACAAAACCTGAAGCTTTCTTT.

This rearrangement joins TRBV14 to TRBJ2-2, with D uncertain. Germline values: CDR1 SGHDN, CDR2 FVKESK. The CDR3 length is 17 residues. Between the trimmed V and J ends, which lost 0 bases and 0 bases, there was a span of 11 bases. CDR3 loop: CASSQDFQSANTGELFF. CDR3 coding DNA: TGTGCCAGCAGCCAAGATTTCCAATCCGCGAACACCGGGGAGCTGTTTTTT.

This chain uses TRBV27 with TRBJ1-2; 8 bases fit TRBD1. Germline lookup yields CDR1 MNHEY and CDR2 SMNVEV (reference sequence). The CDR3 has 11 residues. The trim removed 10 bases at V and 7 bases at J, leaving 5 bases unmatched. CDR3 residues: CATLQGGGYTF. For the CDR3, the DNA is TGTGCCACCTTACAGGGGGGTGGCTACACCTTC.

In its sample, this clone was seen once. The chain recombines TRBV6-6 with TRBJ1-1; no definite D call. Germline CDR1 and CDR2: MNHNY and SVGAGI (reference sequence). Trimming removed 3 bases from V and 1 base from J, with 12 bases in between. This CDR3 region has 15 residues. The CDR3 protein is CASSYFGVKNTEAFF. CDR3 DNA: TGTGCCAGCAGTTATTTTGGGGTGAAGAACACTGAAGCTTTCTTT.

This chain links TRBV27 with TRBJ2-1; D gene unclear. Germline CDR1 reads MNHEY; CDR2 reads SMNVEV (reference sequence). The V and J ends lost 0 bases and 0 bases respectively, with 15 bases between them. The CDR3 covers 18 residues. The CDR3 DNA is TGTGCCAGCAGTTTATCTCGGCGACAAGCGAGCTCCTACAATGAGCAGTTCTTC. Its protein is CASSLSRRQASSYNEQFF.

This chain links TRBV11-2 with TRBJ2-7; TRBD2 matches 7 bases. Per germline, CDR1 SGHAT and CDR2 FQNNGV. J lost 3 bases, V lost 4 bases, and 0 bases had no gene match. The CDR3 sequence is 12 residues long. CDR3 in amino acids: CASSSGGYEQYF. The CDR3, as DNA: TGTGCCAGCAGCTCGGGGGGCTACGAGCAGTACTTC.

The chain carries TRBV13 and TRBJ1-5; D remains unclear. Trimming shortened V by 5 bases and J by 9 bases, and 11 bases separated the two germline ends. CDR3 length: 12 amino acids. Germline V gene lookup returns CDR1 PRHDT and CDR2 FYEKMQ (reference sequence). CDR3 coding DNA: TGTGCCAGCAGCCAACAAGAAGGGCCCCAGCATTTT. This sequence encodes CASSQQEGPQHF.

CDR3 sequence reads: CASSQDGGGSYEQYF. In DNA, the CDR3 is TGCGCCAGCAGCCAAGACGGCGGAGGCTCCTACGAGCAGTACTTC. The V and J genes are TRBV4-3 and TRBJ2-7; possible D gene TRBD2, 5 bases. Germline lookup yields CDR1 LGHNA and CDR2 YSLEER. CDR3 length: 15 amino acids. Trimming pared 0 bases from V and 0 bases from J, leaving 9 bases between.

The chain employs TRBV11-2 and TRBJ1-5, with unresolved D. Germline V gene data show CDR1 as SGHAT and CDR2 as FQNNGV. Trimming cost V 1 base and J 2 bases, with 3 bases left between them. The CDR3 is 13 amino acids. The CDR3 sequence is CASSLGRNQPQHF. CDR3 sequence (DNA): TGTGCCAGCAGCTTAGGTCGCAATCAGCCCCAGCATTTT.

This clone was detected a few times. The chain carries TRBV29-1 and TRBJ2-7; D call uncertain. Trimming left V 4 bases short and J 6 bases short, with 16 bases between. The germline V gene has CDR1 SQVTM and CDR2 ANQGSEA. The CDR3 loop spans 13 amino acids. For the CDR3, the DNA is TGCAGCGTTGTAAATGGCATTTGGGGCGAGCAGTACTTC. Protein sequence: CSVVNGIWGEQYF.

The chain uses TRBV27 and TRBJ2-2; 14 bases match TRBD2. The CDR3 loop spans 16 amino acids. J gave up 7 bases and V 5 bases, and 6 bases lay outside the gene matches. CDR1 and CDR2 (germline): MNHEY, SMNVEV (reference sequence). CDR3 sequence reads: CASSPWTSGGFGELFF. CDR3 nucleotide sequence: TGTGCCAGCAGTCCTTGGACTAGCGGGGGGTTCGGGGAGCTGTTTTTT.

The rearrangement links TRBV5-1 to TRBJ1-4, with D uncertain. Trimming left V 4 bases short and J 5 bases short, with 12 bases between. The CDR3 consists of 14 residues. Looked up from germline, CDR1 is SGHRS and CDR2 is YFSETQ. The CDR3 DNA reads as TGCGCCAGCAGCCTTCGAGGAGGGAATGAAAAACTGTTTTTT. This encodes CASSLRGGNEKLFF.

The genes are TRBV5-6 and TRBJ2-1; D possibly corresponds to TRBD2 (7 bases). The CDR3 runs 15 residues. Trimming left V 2 bases short and J 5 bases short, with 14 bases between. Germline-derived CDR1 and CDR2 are SGHDT and YYEEEE. This chain's CDR3 is CASSFWGGGNNEQFF. CDR3 in DNA: TGTGCCAGCAGCTTTTGGGGCGGGGGCAACAATGAGCAGTTCTTC.

The chain uses TRBV6-6 and TRBJ1-2; 8 nucleotides line up with TRBD1. Looked up from germline, CDR1 is MNHNY and CDR2 is SVGAGI (reference sequence). V lost 5 bases to trimming and J lost 5 bases; unmatched junction nucleotides: 4. The CDR3 sequence is 13 residues long. CDR3 sequence reads: CASSPGGKYGYTF. The CDR3 DNA follows: TGTGCCAGCAGTCCAGGGGGCAAATATGGCTACACCTTC.

The V gene is TRBV7-3, the J gene TRBJ2-2; D gene uncertain. With 2 bases removed from V and 0 bases from J, the gap between germline ends came to 4 bases. This CDR3 comprises 14 residues. The germline V gene encodes CDR1 SGHTA and CDR2 FQGTGA. The chain's CDR3 is CASSLSPNTGELFF. CDR3 DNA sequence: TGTGCCAGCAGCTTATCCCCGAACACCGGGGAGCTGTTTTTT.

V is TRBV7-8 and J is TRBJ2-3, with 7 positions matching TRBD2. The CDR3 has 17 residues. Germline trimming cut 4 bases from V and 0 bases from J; bases unmatched to any gene: 10. Germline V gene data show CDR1 as SGHVS and CDR2 as FQNEAQ. CDR3 amino acids: CASSSFGRGESTDTQYF. For the CDR3, the DNA is TGTGCCAGCAGCTCCTTCGGTCGGGGGGAAAGCACAGATACGCAGTATTTT.

The V call is TRBV5-6, the J call TRBJ2-2, with 14 positions matching TRBD2. The germline V gene encodes CDR1 SGHDT and CDR2 YYEEEE. The CDR3 loop spans 17 amino acids. V lost 5 bases to trimming and J lost 1 base; unmatched junction nucleotides: 4. CDR3 residues: CASSYGTSGGNTGELFF. CDR3 nucleotide sequence: TGTGCCAGCAGTTACGGGACTAGCGGGGGGAACACCGGGGAGCTGTTTTTT.

The chain recombines TRBV7-8 with TRBJ2-5; D possibly uses TRBD1 or TRBD2 (5 bases each). Germline V CDR1 and CDR2: SGHVS, FQNEAQ. The CDR3 contains 14 residues. Trimming cost V 1 base and J 5 bases, with 11 bases left between them. CDR3 sequence reads: CASSLVTGTETQYF. DNA of the CDR3: TGTGCCAGCAGCTTAGTGACGGGGACGGAGACCCAGTACTTC.

This clone was seen more than once but under ten times. The rearrangement uses TRBV30 and TRBJ2-1, with D unclear. The germline gives CDR1 GTSNPN, CDR2 SVGIG (reference sequence). The CDR3 runs 11 residues. V was trimmed by 1 base and J by 7 bases, leaving 5 bases between them. DNA for the CDR3: TGTGCCTGGAGTGGGGGTAATGAGCAGTTCTTC. Its translation is CAWSGGNEQFF.

The chain has TRBV25-1 and TRBJ2-7; D possibly corresponds to TRBD2 (6 bases). CDR3 size: 11 residues. In germline, CDR1 is MGHDK, CDR2 SYGVNS. Trimming stripped 5 bases from V and 4 bases from J, with 6 bases between. The CDR3 is CASSRGYEQYF. CDR3 bases: TGTGCCAGCAGTCGGGGGTACGAGCAGTACTTC.

This clone was picked up one time. DNA of the CDR3: TGCAGCGTTCCTTCGGATGAAGCTTTCTTT. It is translated as CSVPSDEAFF. V gene TRBV29-1 combines with J gene TRBJ1-1, with unresolved D. CDR1 is SQVTM and CDR2 is ANQGSEA in the germline V gene. This CDR3 is 10 amino acids long. The V and J ends lost 5 bases and 7 bases respectively, with 8 bases between them. Drawing the rest from reference TRBV29-1 and TRBJ1-1, the complete variable domain is SAVISQKPSRDICQRGTSLTIQCQVDSQVTMMFWYRQQPGQSLTLIATANQGSEATYESGFVIDKFPISRPNLTFSTLTVSNMSPEDSSIYLCSVPSDEAFFGQGTRLTVV.

The chain joins TRBV4-3 to TRBJ2-7; D is ambiguous. V was cut by 0 bases and J by 7 bases, with 10 bases left in between. This CDR3 contains 13 residues. CDR1 LGHNA and CDR2 YSLEER come from the germline V gene. The CDR3 loop reads CASSQDRQGEQYF. CDR3 DNA sequence: TGCGCCAGCAGCCAAGATCGGCAAGGAGAGCAGTACTTC.

Of note for this clone: Other DNA sequences in the same sample also yield this CDR3. The V and J genes are TRBV25-1 and TRBJ2-7; no firm D call. CDR1 is MGHDK, CDR2 SYGVNS, per germline. The V end lost 2 bases, the J end lost 3 bases, and 2 bases lay between the germline ends. The CDR3 spans 11 residues. Written as DNA, the CDR3 is TGTGCCAGCAGTGAAAGCTACGAGCAGTACTTC. Translating it yields CASSESYEQYF.

The chain links TRBV19 to TRBJ2-1; a weak D match, TRBD2 (5 bases). Germline V CDR1 and CDR2: LNHDA, SQIVND (reference sequence). Between the trimmed V and J ends, which lost 6 bases and 4 bases, there was a span of 10 bases. The CDR3 covers 13 residues. The CDR3 reads CASRGRTYNEQFF. Here the CDR3 DNA reads TGTGCCAGTAGAGGGCGGACTTACAATGAGCAGTTCTTC.

This clone was observed a handful of times. The gene calls are TRBV29-1 and TRBJ2-1; D uncertain. Germline V CDR1 and CDR2: SQVTM, ANQGSEA. Trimming took 7 bases from V and 8 from J, leaving 15 bases between them. The CDR3 length is 12 residues. The CDR3 loop reads CSGNRGLYEQFF. The CDR3 DNA reads as TGCAGCGGCAATCGAGGATTATATGAGCAGTTCTTC.

This clone was recorded only once. V and J are TRBV6-4 and TRBJ2-3, with a tentative D call TRBD2 (5 bases). This CDR3 is 18 amino acids long. Germline loops: CDR1 MRHNA, CDR2 SNTAGT. The germline V and J ends were trimmed by 4 bases and 4 bases, with 24 bases remaining between them. CDR3 coding DNA: TGTGCCAGCAGTGGTCCCCCTTGGACGGCTAGCATCTCAGATACGCAGTATTTT. Amino acids: CASSGPPWTASISDTQYF.

The chain has TRBV30 and TRBJ1-1; the D gene is possibly TRBD1 (5 bases). With 6 bases removed from V and 8 bases from J, the gap between germline ends came to 10 bases. The CDR3 is 10 residues long. Germline V gene lookup returns CDR1 GTSNPN and CDR2 SVGIG (reference sequence). CDR3 residues: CACHGGEAFF. For the CDR3, the DNA is TGTGCCTGTCATGGGGGGGAAGCTTTCTTT.

This clone was observed a few times. The chain employs TRBV12-5 and TRBJ1-1; 8 bases line up with TRBD1. The germline CDR1 and CDR2 sequences are LGHNT and FRNRAP. The CDR3 spans 14 residues. Trimming at V came to 8 bases and at J to 1 base, leaving 6 bases not matched to a gene. CDR3 protein: CASHPGTGNTEAFF. CDR3 nucleotides: TGTGCTAGTCATCCCGGGACAGGGAACACTGAAGCTTTCTTT.

V usage is TRBV6-5 and J usage is TRBJ2-7; D remains unclear. V lost 5 bases and J 4 bases, leaving 12 bases between the germline ends. The CDR3 covers 13 residues. Germline CDR1 reads MNHEY; CDR2 reads SVGAGI. CDR3 coding DNA: TGTGCCAGCAGTCTGGGTTTAAAATACGAGCAGTACTTC. Amino acid sequence: CASSLGLKYEQYF.